This T cell receptor beta chain was sequenced during a study of blood T cell repertoires in COVID-19. Turning to the study itself: COVID-19 samples, acute and convalescent, were from the United States, Italy and Spain. The analysed material was cDNA or gDNA that came from T cells, B-cell-depleted T cells, or PBMCs.

During active infection, Seattle patients enrolled and were then monitored through disease. As originally analysed: Amplification from reference gene primers served as the basis for estimated nucleated cell counts. Clones were sequenced by immunoSEQ multiplex PCR, and TCRdb holds only the in-frame ones, with some missing. Clone size and the V and J calls come from that table; the DNA yielded D and trimming. The sample carries more than 300,000 clones, around 90% recorded once. The specimen was peripheral blood. The receptor's source is a middle-aged woman with COVID-19, enrolled during active disease.

In DNA, the CDR3 is TGCGCCAGCAGCTTGAGGGTCAGGGAGGGCGAGCAGTACTTC. Amino acid sequence: CASSLRVREGEQYF. This chain joins TRBV5-1 and TRBJ2-7; 7 bases agree with TRBD2. There are 14 residues in the CDR3. Trimming cost V 1 base and J 6 bases; bases outside gene matches: 7. CDR1 is SGHRS and CDR2 is YFSETQ in the germline V gene.